The source of this TCR beta chain is a study of shared clonotypes between healthy human individuals. This CDR3 contains 16 residues. Per germline, CDR1 SGHKS and CDR2 YYEKEE (reference sequence). V gave up 4 bases and J gave up 3 bases; unmatched junction bases: 11. Here immunoSEQ multiplex PCR was the method, and the copy in TCRdb shows in-frame clones only, minus some. The table lists 1,100,000 or so clones, about four fifths of them singletons, with about 0.52% in the top ten. The TCR comes from a man between 18 and 29 years old in good health. Some clones in this sample may be carry-over from other donors' samples. The chain uses TRBV5-5 and TRBJ1-2; TRBD1 matches at 8 bases. The source material was memory CD4+ T cells from PBMCs. The subset here: CD45RA-negative fraction. CDR3 in DNA: TGTGCCAGCAGCAGGACCTCCGGGACAGGTTACTATGGCTACACCTTC. Translating gives CASSRTSGTGYYGYTF.